These T cell receptor beta chains were read from a single sample in a study of T cell repertoires in aging, cancer and after chemotherapy. TCRdb processed the multiplex PCR reads anew with MiXCR; each CDR3 protein has one entry. Among about 10,000 distinct CDR3 sequences, about 25% were seen once, and the ten largest hold roughly 13%. The sample consisted of blood. All receptors derive from a human donor with a blood cancer. The donor label of this sample is uncertain. Both conserved end residues are part of each CDR3. The D gene is left open where the match is weak. Some rows have no size entry. The others give once, few or many, or a class for an expanded clone.

v_gene	abundance	j_gene	d_gene	CDR3nt	CDR3aa
TRBV5-4	.	TRBJ1-6	.	TGCGCCAGCAGCCCGTCGGGCGGATTCAATAATTCACCCCTCCACTTT	CASSPSGGFNNSPLHF
TRBV19	medium-sized	TRBJ2-2	TRBD2	TGTGCCAGTAGTGCCTTAGCGGGGGACACCGGGGAGCTGTTTTTT	CASSALAGDTGELFF
TRBV29-1	.	TRBJ2-1	TRBD2	TGCAGCGTTGAAGATCGGGGGGAGATTTTCAGCTCCTACAATGAGCAGTTCTTC	CSVEDRGEIFSSYNEQFF
TRBV18	.	TRBJ1-2	TRBD1	TGTGCCAGCTCACTCGACAGGGGAGATGACTACACCTTC	CASSLDRGDDYTF
TRBV14	few	TRBJ2-7	.	TGTGCCAGCAGCCACGGGTCCGACGAGCAGTACTTC	CASSHGSDEQYF
TRBV12-3/TRBV12-4	.	TRBJ2-7	TRBD2	TGTGCCTGTCGACTAGCGGGAGCTACGGCGCAGTACTTC	CACRLAGATAQYF
TRBV6-1	many	TRBJ2-7	TRBD1	TGTGCCAGCAGTGAAACCGCCAGGGGGATCCACTACGAGCAGTACTTC	CASSETARGIHYEQYF
TRBV30	medium-sized	TRBJ2-1	.	TGTGCCTGGAGGCAGGGGGACTTATACAATGAGCAGTTCTTC	CAWRQGDLYNEQFF
TRBV10-3	.	TRBJ2-3	.	TGTGCCATCAGTGAGTCGTGGGAAGCTGCCTACACAGATACGCAGTATTTT	CAISESWEAAYTDTQYF
TRBV19	medium-sized	TRBJ1-5	.	TGTGCCAGTAGTATAGAGACAGCTAATCAGCCCCAGCATTTT	CASSIETANQPQHF
TRBV6-5	.	TRBJ1-2	.	TGTGCCAGCCGAACAGGCTATGGCTACACCTTC	CASRTGYGYTF
TRBV15	.	TRBJ2-1	.	TGTGCCACCAGCCCTCTTCCAATGGGTTATAGCTCCTACAATGAGCAGTTCTTC	CATSPLPMGYSSYNEQFF
TRBV5-4	medium-sized	TRBJ2-2	TRBD2	TGTGCCAGCAGCTTGCTCGCGGGAGGGCCGACCGGGGAGCTGTTTTTT	CASSLLAGGPTGELFF
TRBV30	few	TRBJ1-2	TRBD1	TGTGCCTGGAGTAGACAGGGGGCGGATGGCTACACCTTC	CAWSRQGADGYTF
TRBV27	medium-sized	TRBJ2-5	.	TGTGCCAGCAGGGACGGTTTCCAAGAGACCCAGTACTTC	CASRDGFQETQYF
TRBV5-4	few	TRBJ1-4	.	TGTGCCAGCAGCTCCCGGACACAAAATGAAAAACTGTTTTTT	CASSSRTQNEKLFF
TRBV5-3	.	TRBJ1-3	.	TGTGCCAGAAGCTTGGAGTCGAAGGATATCCTTGGAAACACCATATATTTT	CARSLESKDILGNTIYF
TRBV30	medium-sized	TRBJ2-2	TRBD1	TGTGCCTGTCTAAGGACAGGGTGGAACACCGGGGAGCTGTTTTTT	CACLRTGWNTGELFF
TRBV10-2	.	TRBJ2-7	.	TGCGCCAGCAGTGAGTCGGTGGTCAGCGGCTACGAGCAGTACTTC	CASSESVVSGYEQYF
TRBV6-5	.	TRBJ1-1	TRBD1	TGTGCCAGCAGTTCGCATTGGACAGGGAACACTGAAGCTTTCTTT	CASSSHWTGNTEAFF
TRBV19	medium-sized	TRBJ2-1	.	TGTGCCAGTAGTATTAATAGCGCCGTGGGGGAGCAGTTCTTC	CASSINSAVGEQFF
TRBV20-1	few	TRBJ2-1	.	TGCAGTGCTAGAGTTTCGGTCTCCTACAATGAGCAGTTCTTC	CSARVSVSYNEQFF
TRBV19	medium-sized	TRBJ2-7	.	TGTGCCAGTAGTATTTCCTTTTTGGCAGGGCGCGAGCAGTACTTC	CASSISFLAGREQYF
TRBV6-5	medium-sized	TRBJ1-3	TRBD1	TGTGCCAGCAGTCAGGGGGCGGTTGGAAACACCATATATTTT	CASSQGAVGNTIYF
TRBV5-6	.	TRBJ1-4	.	TGTGCCAGCAGCGCGTCCATACAGGGCTGGGAAAAACTGTTTTTT	CASSASIQGWEKLFF
TRBV27	few	TRBJ1-1	.	TGTGCCAGCAGCCGCCGACCGTCAATGAACACTGAAGCTTTCTTT	CASSRRPSMNTEAFF
TRBV12-3/TRBV12-4	.	TRBJ1-5	.	TGTGCCAGCAGTTTACGCAATCAGCCCCAGCATTTT	CASSLRNQPQHF
TRBV30	medium-sized	TRBJ2-7	TRBD1	TGTGCCTGGAGTTTACGGGACAGGGGTTACGAGCAGTACTTC	CAWSLRDRGYEQYF
TRBV7-2	few	TRBJ2-7	TRBD2	TGTGCCAGCAGCCAGTCGAGGACTAGCGTCTACGAGCAGTACTTC	CASSQSRTSVYEQYF
TRBV6-5	.	TRBJ2-5	.	TGTGCCAGCTGCCCCCCGGGCAGGCGGGGGACCCAGTACTTC	CASCPPGRRGTQYF
TRBV6-2/TRBV6-3	many	TRBJ2-7	TRBD2	TGTGCCAGCAGCTGGACTAGCGGGAGGATATACGAGCAGTACTTC	CASSWTSGRIYEQYF
TRBV6-5	medium-sized	TRBJ1-2	.	TGTGCCAGCAGTTACTCAATATTTTCTGTCGGGGTGCGAGGCTACACCTTC	CASSYSIFSVGVRGYTF
TRBV6-5	many	TRBJ2-7	.	TGTGCCAGCAGTCCCGATTCTACCTACGAGCAGTACTTC	CASSPDSTYEQYF